This record covers a single TCR beta chain. The antigen is not known. TCRdb used MiXCR to reprocess the RT-PCR reads, holding one entry per CDR3 protein. This table holds about 650,000 distinct CDR3 sequences, 12% to 15% found once. The record originates from a study of response to subunit inactivated influenza vaccine. Broader study findings: Authors suggested few new T cells are recruited by each seasonal influenza vaccination.

CDR3 length: 14 residues. Germline loops: CDR1 ENHRY, CDR2 SYGVKD. Trimming cost V 6 bases and J 5 bases, with 13 bases left between them. The rearrangement uses TRBV10-3 and TRBJ2-2; a possible D gene is TRBD2 (5 bases). The receptor's source is a man aged 50-60 years who received an inactivated influenza vaccine. Specimen: PBMCs from blood, collected less than 15 days before vaccination. The CDR3 DNA sequence: TGTGCCATCAGCGACACTAGACTGACCGGGGAGCTGTTTTTT. Translation gives CAISDTRLTGELFF.